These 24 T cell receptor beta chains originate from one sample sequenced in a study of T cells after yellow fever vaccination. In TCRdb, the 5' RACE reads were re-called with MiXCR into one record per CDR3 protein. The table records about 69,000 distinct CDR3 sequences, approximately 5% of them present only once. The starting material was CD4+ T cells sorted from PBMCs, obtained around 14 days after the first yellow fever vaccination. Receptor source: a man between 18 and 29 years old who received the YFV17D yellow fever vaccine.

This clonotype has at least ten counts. The CDR3 reads CASSLSQGAYEQYV. The CDR3, as DNA: TGTGCCAGCAGCTTATCCCAGGGCGCCTACGAGCAGTACGTC. The V call is TRBV7-9, the J call TRBJ2-7; weak D call: TRBD1 (5 bases). CDR1 and CDR2 (germline): SEHNR, FQNEAQ (reference sequence). The CDR3 has 14 residues. V lost 2 bases, J lost 2 bases, and 10 bases lay in between.

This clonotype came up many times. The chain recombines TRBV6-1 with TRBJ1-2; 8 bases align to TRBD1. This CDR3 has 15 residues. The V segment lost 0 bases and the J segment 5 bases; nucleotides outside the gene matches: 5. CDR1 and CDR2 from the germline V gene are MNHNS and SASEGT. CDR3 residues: CASSEAVGQGYGYTF. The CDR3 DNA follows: TGTGCCAGCAGTGAAGCGGTCGGACAGGGATATGGCTACACCTTC.

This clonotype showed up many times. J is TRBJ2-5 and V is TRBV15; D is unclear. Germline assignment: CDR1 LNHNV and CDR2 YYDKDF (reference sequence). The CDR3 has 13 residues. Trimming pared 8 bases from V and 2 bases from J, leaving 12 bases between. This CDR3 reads CATAAQLQETQYF. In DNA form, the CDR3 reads TGTGCCACCGCAGCCCAGCTGCAAGAGACCCAGTACTTC. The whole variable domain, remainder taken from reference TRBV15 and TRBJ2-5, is DAMVIQNPRYQVTQFGKPVTLSCSQTLNHNVMYWYQQKSSQAPKLLFHYYDKDFNNEADTPDNFQSRRPNTSFCFLDIRSPGLGDTAMYLCATAAQLQETQYFGPGTRLLVL.

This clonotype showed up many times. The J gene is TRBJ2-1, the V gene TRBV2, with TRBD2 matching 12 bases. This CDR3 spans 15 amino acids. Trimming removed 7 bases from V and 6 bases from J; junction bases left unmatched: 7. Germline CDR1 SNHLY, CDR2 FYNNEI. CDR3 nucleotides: TGTGCCAGCAAGACCGGGACTAGCGGGTTCAATGAGCAGTTCTTC. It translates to CASKTGTSGFNEQFF. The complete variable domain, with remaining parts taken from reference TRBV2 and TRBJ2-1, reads EPEVTQTPSHQVTQMGQEVILRCVPISNHLYFYWYRQILGQKVEFLVSFYNNEISEKSEIFDDQFSVERPDGSNFTLKIRSTKLEDSAMYFCASKTGTSGFNEQFFGPGTRLTVL.

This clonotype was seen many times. In DNA, the CDR3 is TGTGCCAGCAGCTTCCGGTCTAGCGGCACAGATACGCAGTATTTT. Residues: CASSFRSSGTDTQYF. The chain links TRBV9 to TRBJ2-3, with D maybe TRBD2 (6 bases). V was cut by 4 bases and J by 1 base, with 13 bases left in between. Germline-derived CDR1 and CDR2 are SGDLS and YYNGEE. CDR3 length equals 15 residues.

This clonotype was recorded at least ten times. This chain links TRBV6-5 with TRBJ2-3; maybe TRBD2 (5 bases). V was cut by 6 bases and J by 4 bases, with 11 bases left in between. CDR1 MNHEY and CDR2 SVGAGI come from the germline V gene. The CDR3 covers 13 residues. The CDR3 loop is CASRGTSSDTQYF. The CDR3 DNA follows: TGTGCCAGCAGGGGCACTAGTTCAGATACGCAGTATTTT.

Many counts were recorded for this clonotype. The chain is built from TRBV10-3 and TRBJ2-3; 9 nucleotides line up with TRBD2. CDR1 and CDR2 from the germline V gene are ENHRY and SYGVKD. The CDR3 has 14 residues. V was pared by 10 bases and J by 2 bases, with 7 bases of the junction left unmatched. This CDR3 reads CATSAGGNTDTQYF. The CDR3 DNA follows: TGTGCCACCTCTGCGGGGGGGAACACAGATACGCAGTATTTT.

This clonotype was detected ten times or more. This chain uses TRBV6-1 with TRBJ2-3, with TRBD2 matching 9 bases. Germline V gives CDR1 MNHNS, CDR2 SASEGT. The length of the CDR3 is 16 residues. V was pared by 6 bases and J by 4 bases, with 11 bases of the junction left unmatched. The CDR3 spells CASRDPSGGSADTQYF. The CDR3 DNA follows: TGTGCCAGCAGAGATCCCAGCGGGGGGTCGGCAGATACGCAGTATTTT.

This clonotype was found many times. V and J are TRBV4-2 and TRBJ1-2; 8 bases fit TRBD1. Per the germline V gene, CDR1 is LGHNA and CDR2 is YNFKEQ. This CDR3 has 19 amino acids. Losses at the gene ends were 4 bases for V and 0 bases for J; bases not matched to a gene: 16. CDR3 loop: CASSPRLDRGRVANYGYTF. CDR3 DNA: TGTGCCAGCAGCCCTAGACTCGACAGGGGCCGAGTTGCTAACTATGGCTACACCTTC.

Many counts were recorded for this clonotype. The CDR3 here is CASSLSRWNTEAFF. The CDR3 DNA follows: TGTGCCAGCAGCTTAAGCCGTTGGAACACTGAAGCTTTCTTT. This chain uses TRBV7-2 with TRBJ1-1; D is unresolved. The CDR3 is 14 residues long. Trimming stripped 2 bases from V and 1 base from J, with 8 bases between. Per germline, CDR1 SGHTA and CDR2 FQGNSA.

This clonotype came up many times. CDR3 loop: CASSPLQGATGELFF. Here the CDR3 DNA reads TGTGCCAGCTCACCACTTCAGGGGGCGACCGGGGAGCTGTTTTTT. V usage is TRBV18 and J usage is TRBJ2-2; 8 positions agree with TRBD1. Germline-derived CDR1 and CDR2 are KGHSH and LQKENI. Trimming cost V 1 base and J 5 bases; bases outside gene matches: 3. The CDR3 extends over 15 amino acids.

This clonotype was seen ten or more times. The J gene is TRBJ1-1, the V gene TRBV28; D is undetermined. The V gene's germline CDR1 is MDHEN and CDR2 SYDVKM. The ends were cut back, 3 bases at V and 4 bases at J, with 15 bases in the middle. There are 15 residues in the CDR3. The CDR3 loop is CASSFIGGPRTEAFF. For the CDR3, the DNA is TGTGCCAGCAGTTTCATAGGAGGTCCCCGCACTGAAGCTTTCTTT.

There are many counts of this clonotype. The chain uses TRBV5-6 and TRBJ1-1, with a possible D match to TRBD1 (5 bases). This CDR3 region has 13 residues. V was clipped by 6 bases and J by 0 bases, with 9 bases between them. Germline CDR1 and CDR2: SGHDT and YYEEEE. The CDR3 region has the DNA TGTGCCAGCAACCGGGGGGTGAACACTGAAGCTTTCTTT. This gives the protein CASNRGVNTEAFF. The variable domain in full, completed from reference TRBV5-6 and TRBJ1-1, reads DAGVTQSPTHLIKTRGQQVTLRCSPKSGHDTVSWYQQALGQGPQFIFQYYEEEERQRGNFPDRFSGHQFPNYSSELNVNALLLGDSALYLCASNRGVNTEAFFGQGTRLTVV.

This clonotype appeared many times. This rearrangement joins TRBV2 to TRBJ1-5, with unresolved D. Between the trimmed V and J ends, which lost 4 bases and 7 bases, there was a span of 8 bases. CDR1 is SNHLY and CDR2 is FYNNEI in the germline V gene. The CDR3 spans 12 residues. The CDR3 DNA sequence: TGTGCCAGCAGTGTAACGGGGCAGCCCCAGCATTTT. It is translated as CASSVTGQPQHF.

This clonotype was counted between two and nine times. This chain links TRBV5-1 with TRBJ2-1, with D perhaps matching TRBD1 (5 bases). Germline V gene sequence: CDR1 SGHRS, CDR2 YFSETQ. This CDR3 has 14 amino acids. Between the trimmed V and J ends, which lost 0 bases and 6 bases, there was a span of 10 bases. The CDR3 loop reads CASSLAQEFNEQFF. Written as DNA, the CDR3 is TGCGCCAGCAGCTTGGCACAGGAATTCAATGAGCAGTTCTTC.

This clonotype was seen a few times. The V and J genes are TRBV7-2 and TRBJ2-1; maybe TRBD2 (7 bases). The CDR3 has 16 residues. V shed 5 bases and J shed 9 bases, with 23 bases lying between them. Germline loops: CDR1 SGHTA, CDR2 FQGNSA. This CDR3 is CASSAQLGGAIGEQFF. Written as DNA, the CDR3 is TGTGCCAGCAGCGCTCAATTGGGGGGGGCAATCGGTGAGCAGTTCTTC.

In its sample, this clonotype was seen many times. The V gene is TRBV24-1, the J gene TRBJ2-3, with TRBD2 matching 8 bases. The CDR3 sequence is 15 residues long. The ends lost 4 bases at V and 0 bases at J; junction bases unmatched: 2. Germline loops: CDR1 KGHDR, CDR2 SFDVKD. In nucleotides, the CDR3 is TGTGCCACCAGTGACCGGGGGGGAAGCACAGATACGCAGTATTTT. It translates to CATSDRGGSTDTQYF.

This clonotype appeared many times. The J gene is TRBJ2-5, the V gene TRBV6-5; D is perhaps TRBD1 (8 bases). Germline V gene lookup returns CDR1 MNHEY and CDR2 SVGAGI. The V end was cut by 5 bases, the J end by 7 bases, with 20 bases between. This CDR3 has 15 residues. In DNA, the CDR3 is TGTGCCAGCAGTCAGCGGGACAGGCGGATGTGGACCCAGTACTTC. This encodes CASSQRDRRMWTQYF.

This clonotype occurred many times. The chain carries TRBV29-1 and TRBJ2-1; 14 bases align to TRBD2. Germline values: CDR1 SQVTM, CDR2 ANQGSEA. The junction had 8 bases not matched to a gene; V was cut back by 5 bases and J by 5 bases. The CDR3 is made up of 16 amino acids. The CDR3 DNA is TGCAGCGTTTTTCGGACTAGCGGGGGGTCCCACAATGAGCAGTTCTTC. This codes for CSVFRTSGGSHNEQFF.

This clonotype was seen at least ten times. In DNA form, the CDR3 reads TGCAGTGCTATTACTCTCTCGGGACAGGGTGGGGAGACCCAGTACTTC. Translated, it gives CSAITLSGQGGETQYF. The V call is TRBV20-1, the J call TRBJ2-5, with TRBD1 matching over 9 bases. J lost 5 bases, V lost 4 bases, and 14 bases had no gene match. The CDR3 length is 16 residues. Germline assignment: CDR1 DFQATT and CDR2 SNEGSKA (reference sequence).

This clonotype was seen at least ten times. For the CDR3, the DNA is TGTGCCAGCAGCTTAAATGCGGCTTGGCAGTTCTTC. Its translation: CASSLNAAWQFF. The J gene is TRBJ2-1, the V gene TRBV7-9; D ambiguous. V shed 2 bases and J shed 12 bases, with 11 bases lying between them. Germline V CDR1 and CDR2: SEHNR, FQNEAQ (reference sequence). This CDR3 has 12 amino acids.

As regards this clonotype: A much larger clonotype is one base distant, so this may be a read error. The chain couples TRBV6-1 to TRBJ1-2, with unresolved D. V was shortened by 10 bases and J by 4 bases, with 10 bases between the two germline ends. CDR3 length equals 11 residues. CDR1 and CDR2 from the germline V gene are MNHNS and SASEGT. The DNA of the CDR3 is TGTGCCACAAACTCCCTCTATGGCTACACCTTC. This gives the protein CATNSLYGYTF.

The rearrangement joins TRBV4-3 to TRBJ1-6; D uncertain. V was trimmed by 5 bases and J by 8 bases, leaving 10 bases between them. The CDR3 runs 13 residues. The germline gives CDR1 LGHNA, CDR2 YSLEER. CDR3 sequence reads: CASSAKADSPLHF. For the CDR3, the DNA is TGCGCCAGCAGCGCCAAGGCCGATTCACCCCTCCACTTT.

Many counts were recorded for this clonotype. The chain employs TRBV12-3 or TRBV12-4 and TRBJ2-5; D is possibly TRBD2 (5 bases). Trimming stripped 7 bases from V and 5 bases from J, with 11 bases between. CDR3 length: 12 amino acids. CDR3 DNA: TGTGCCAGCATGGACTCTGGCGAGACCCAGTACTTC. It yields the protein CASMDSGETQYF.